The 7 T cell receptor beta chains below were found in one sample sequenced in a study of T cell repertoires in cytomegalovirus infection. MiXCR was run by TCRdb on the reads, yielding one entry per CDR3 protein. In the table there are 300,000 or so distinct CDR3 sequences, 25% of which are singletons. Material for sequencing was PBMCs. The receptors originated from a human donor in good health (CMV status not recorded). Some clones in this sample may be carry-over from other donors' samples.

This clonotype has ten or more counts. V and J are TRBV7-2 and TRBJ2-3; D call uncertain. The CDR3 consists of 13 residues. The V end was cut by 2 bases, the J end by 6 bases, with 9 bases between. Germline assignment: CDR1 SGHTA and CDR2 FQGNSA. The CDR3 is CASSLYPRDTQYF. The CDR3 DNA sequence: TGTGCCAGCAGCTTATATCCGCGGGATACGCAGTATTTT.

This clonotype was observed a few times. The chain carries TRBV28 and TRBJ2-7, with D hard to call. V lost 6 bases, J lost 0 bases, and 12 bases lay in between. Germline values: CDR1 MDHEN, CDR2 SYDVKM. The CDR3 is 14 residues long. CDR3 amino acids: CASSISAVSYEQYF. CDR3 nucleotides: TGTGCCAGCAGCATCAGCGCCGTCTCCTACGAGCAGTACTTC.

This clonotype was counted a few times. V usage is TRBV6-6 and J usage is TRBJ2-5; 9 bases match TRBD2. The CDR3 consists of 15 residues. V lost 7 bases and J lost 0; bases outside the gene matches: 6. CDR1 and CDR2 (germline): MNHNY, SVGAGI (reference sequence). As DNA, the CDR3 is TGTGCCAGCATCCCAACTAGCGGGTACCAAGAGACCCAGTACTTC. Translation gives CASIPTSGYQETQYF.

V usage is TRBV10-3 and J usage is TRBJ1-1, with D tentatively TRBD1 (5 bases). Deletions cut 8 bases from V and 1 base from J, with 11 bases between. The germline V gene encodes CDR1 ENHRY and CDR2 SYGVKD. The CDR3 consists of 13 residues. The CDR3 spells CAIEGQANTEAFF. CDR3 bases: TGTGCCATCGAGGGGCAGGCGAACACTGAAGCTTTCTTT.

The V and J genes are TRBV6-1 and TRBJ2-4, with D possibly being TRBD1 (6 bases). Germline V gene data show CDR1 as MNHNS and CDR2 as SASEGT. Between the trimmed V and J ends, which lost 2 bases and 7 bases, there was a span of 12 bases. The CDR3 is 14 residues long. CDR3 loop: CASSETGHFNIQYF. The DNA of the CDR3 is TGTGCCAGCAGTGAAACGGGACACTTTAACATTCAGTACTTC.

This clonotype came up a few times. This chain links TRBV20-1 with TRBJ2-5; a weak D match, TRBD1 (6 bases). Germline loops: CDR1 DFQATT, CDR2 SNEGSKA (reference sequence). V was pared by 3 bases and J by 5 bases, with 16 bases between. This CDR3 has 14 amino acids. CDR3 in amino acids: CSASRGHLFETQYF. In DNA form, the CDR3 reads TGCAGTGCTAGTAGGGGACACCTGTTCGAGACCCAGTACTTC.

This clonotype was observed a few times. The chain uses TRBV7-2 and TRBJ2-3, with 9 bases lining up with TRBD2. The CDR3 is 15 residues long. Germline loops: CDR1 SGHTA, CDR2 FQGNSA. Trimming took 6 bases from V and 2 from J; bases not matched to a gene: 6. The CDR3 region has the DNA TGTGCCAGCAGTCCCGGGACTAGCCTCACAGATACGCAGTATTTT. Protein: CASSPGTSLTDTQYF.